These 32 T cell receptor beta chains were sequenced from one sample in a study of early T cells in non-severe SARS-CoV-2 infection. TCRdb recomputed calls from the 5' RACE reads with MiXCR, one row per CDR3 protein. The sample lists tens of thousands of distinct CDR3 sequences, approximately 10% occurring once. Sequencing input: whole blood. These receptors were obtained from an adult who was a healthcare worker with PCR-confirmed SARS-CoV-2 infection or an uninfected control (not recorded which).

This clonotype was seen many times. V gene TRBV7-2 combines with J gene TRBJ2-2, with D uncertain. Germline assignment: CDR1 SGHTA and CDR2 FQGNSA. This CDR3 is 12 amino acids long. Trimming left V 1 base short and J 4 bases short, with 1 base between. For the CDR3, the DNA is TGTGCCAGCAGCTTAGGCACCGGGGAGCTGTTTTTT. Translated: CASSLGTGELFF.

This clonotype was seen a few times. The chain has TRBV29-1 and TRBJ2-3; 7 bases fit TRBD2. There are 14 residues in the CDR3. The germline gives CDR1 SQVTM, CDR2 ANQGSEA. The ends lost 5 bases at V and 0 bases at J; junction bases unmatched: 5. CDR3 DNA: TGCAGCGTTCGAAGCGGGACTAGCACAGATACGCAGTATTTT. Amino acids: CSVRSGTSTDTQYF.

V is TRBV25-1 and J is TRBJ2-7; maybe TRBD1 (5 bases). Germline CDR1 is MGHDK and CDR2 is SYGVNS. V lost 2 bases, J lost 3 bases, and 17 bases lay in between. This CDR3 spans 16 amino acids. CDR3 nucleotide sequence: TGTGCCAGCAGTGAAAGCCTTCAGGGAATAGGCTACGAGCAGTACTTC. This encodes CASSESLQGIGYEQYF.

V usage is TRBV29-1 and J usage is TRBJ2-3, with no clear D. The CDR3 sequence is 10 residues long. V shed 5 bases and J shed 2 bases, with 2 bases lying between them. Germline assignment: CDR1 SQVTM and CDR2 ANQGSEA. In DNA form, the CDR3 reads TGCAGCGTTACCACAGATACGCAGTATTTT. Translated: CSVTTDTQYF.

This clonotype was observed many times. This chain joins TRBV11-1 and TRBJ2-5; D unclear. This CDR3 has 14 amino acids. CDR1 and CDR2 from the germline V gene are SGHAT and FQDESV (reference sequence). Trimming took off 2 bases at V and 5 bases at J, with 12 bases between the two ends. The CDR3 protein is CASSLIVTRETQYF. The CDR3, as DNA: TGTGCCAGCAGCTTAATAGTTACCCGGGAGACCCAGTACTTC.

This clonotype was counted between two and nine times. V gene TRBV2 combines with J gene TRBJ2-1; 10 positions agree with TRBD2. The CDR3 is 14 residues long. V trimming: 8 bases; J trimming: 7 bases; junction bases outside the gene matches: 8. Germline CDR1 is SNHLY and CDR2 is FYNNEI. This CDR3 reads CASLAGAEGNEQFF. For the CDR3, the DNA is TGTGCCAGCCTAGCGGGAGCTGAAGGGAATGAGCAGTTCTTC.

Here the CDR3 DNA reads TGCGCCAGCAGCTTGTTAGCGGGAGGCGAGGAGACCCAGTACTTC. This gives the protein CASSLLAGGEETQYF. The rearrangement links TRBV5-1 to TRBJ2-5; the match to TRBD2 covers 10 bases. The CDR3 totals 15 residues. J lost 5 bases, V lost 1 base, and 5 bases had no gene match. From germline, CDR1 is SGHRS and CDR2 YFSETQ.

This clonotype was observed at least ten times. The gene calls are TRBV28 and TRBJ2-1, with a possible D match to TRBD2 (6 bases). CDR3 length: 18 residues. V was clipped by 0 bases and J by 1 base, with 16 bases between them. Per the germline V gene, CDR1 is MDHEN and CDR2 is SYDVKM. The CDR3 DNA sequence: TGTGCCAGCAGTTTATGGTCTTTTGGCGGGAAGTCCTACAATGAGCAGTTCTTC. It yields the protein CASSLWSFGGKSYNEQFF. Using reference TRBV28 and TRBJ2-1 for the parts outside the CDR3, the full variable domain is DVKVTQSSRYLVKRTGEKVFLECVQDMDHENMFWYRQDPGLGLRLIYFSYDVKMKEKGDIPEGYSVSREKKERFSLILESASTNQTSMYLCASSLWSFGGKSYNEQFFGPGTRLTVL.

The sample holds many counts of this clonotype. The chain has TRBV10-1 and TRBJ2-1; tentatively, D is TRBD2 (5 bases). Trimming shortened V by 11 bases and J by 0 bases, and 14 bases separated the two germline ends. This CDR3 has 14 residues. Germline CDR1 WNHNN, CDR2 SYGVQD (reference sequence). CDR3 sequence (DNA): TGCGCCCGGACTGCGGCCCCCTCCTACAATGAGCAGTTCTTC. Translation: CARTAAPSYNEQFF.

The chain has TRBV11-2 and TRBJ2-7, with 7 bases aligning to TRBD2. The CDR3 totals 13 residues. V was clipped by 8 bases and J by 2 bases; unmatched bases: 6. CDR1 and CDR2 from the germline V gene are SGHAT and FQNNGV. CDR3 in DNA: TGTGCCAGCGGGACTACGATCGCCTACGAGCAGTACTTC. Amino acid sequence: CASGTTIAYEQYF. Looking up the rest from reference TRBV11-2 and TRBJ2-7 gives the full variable domain: EAGVAQSPRYKIIEKRQSVAFWCNPISGHATLYWYQQILGQGPKLLIQFQNNGVVDDSQLPKDRFSAERLKGVDSTLKIQPAKLEDSAVYLCASGTTIAYEQYFGPGTRLTVT.

CDR3 residues: CASSIDGQFSNQPQHF. CDR3 nucleotide sequence: TGTGCCAGTAGTATAGATGGCCAGTTTAGCAATCAGCCCCAGCATTTT. The V and J genes are TRBV19 and TRBJ1-5; D is unresolved. This CDR3 spans 16 amino acids. Trimming left V 0 bases short and J 0 bases short, with 9 bases between. In germline, CDR1 is LNHDA, CDR2 SQIVND (reference sequence).

V is TRBV9 and J is TRBJ2-5, with TRBD2 identical over 7 bases. CDR1 is SGDLS and CDR2 is YYNGEE in the germline V gene. J lost 5 bases, V lost 2 bases, and 9 bases had no gene match. There are 15 residues in the CDR3. CDR3 coding DNA: TGTGCCAGCAGCGTCTGGGGCGGGAGCCAGGAGACCCAGTACTTC. Encoded protein: CASSVWGGSQETQYF. The variable domain in full, completed from reference TRBV9 and TRBJ2-5, reads DSGVTQTPKHLITATGQRVTLRCSPRSGDLSVYWYQQSLDQGLQFLIQYYNGEERAKGNILERFSAQQFPDLHSELNLSSLELGDSALYFCASSVWGGSQETQYFGPGTRLLVL.

This clonotype occurred a few times. The CDR3 spells CASSLGHVSNQPQHF. Written as DNA, the CDR3 is TGTGCCAGCAGCCTCGGACACGTTAGCAATCAGCCCCAGCATTTT. The J gene is TRBJ1-5, the V gene TRBV28; weak D call: TRBD1 (5 bases). Germline CDR1 and CDR2: MDHEN and SYDVKM. The length of the CDR3 is 15 residues. V lost 6 bases, J lost 0 bases, and 12 bases lay in between.

This clonotype turned up a few times. This chain uses TRBV5-4 with TRBJ1-1; TRBD1 aligns across 8 bases. The CDR3 is 15 amino acids. V shed 4 bases and J 5 bases; nucleotides not matched to a gene: 10. Germline V gene data show CDR1 as SGHNT and CDR2 as YYREEE (reference sequence). The CDR3 protein is CASSPGGQGRTEAFF. CDR3 DNA: TGTGCCAGCAGCCCGGGTGGACAGGGAAGAACTGAAGCTTTCTTT.

There are a few counts of this clonotype. The chain joins TRBV7-6 to TRBJ2-1; 11 bases line up with TRBD2. The V segment lost 6 bases and the J segment 4 bases; nucleotides outside the gene matches: 8. Germline V gene lookup returns CDR1 SGHVS and CDR2 FNYEAQ. This CDR3 comprises 16 residues. The CDR3 region has the DNA TGTGCCAGCAGTCCAACTAGCGGGAGAGCTTACAATGAGCAGTTCTTC. Amino acids: CASSPTSGRAYNEQFF.

The genes are TRBV7-3 and TRBJ1-1; D unclear. Trimming removed 5 bases from V and 5 bases from J, with 12 bases in between. Germline V gene lookup returns CDR1 SGHTA and CDR2 FQGTGA. The CDR3 has 13 residues. Here the CDR3 reads CASSRDIRTEAFF. In DNA, the CDR3 is TGTGCCAGCAGCCGGGATATACGGACTGAAGCTTTCTTT.

This clonotype was picked up a small number of times. V is TRBV18 and J is TRBJ2-3; D not certain. The germline V and J ends were trimmed by 6 bases and 3 bases, with 4 bases remaining between them. From germline, CDR1 is KGHSH and CDR2 LQKENI. The CDR3 is made up of 11 amino acids. The CDR3 region has the DNA TGTGCCAGCTCGACTACAGATACGCAGTATTTT. This gives the protein CASSTTDTQYF.

In this sample, this clonotype turned up a few times. The J gene is TRBJ2-1, the V gene TRBV12-3 or TRBV12-4; D gene unclear. The V end was cut by 6 bases, the J end by 10 bases, with 13 bases between. The CDR3 contains 12 residues. As DNA, the CDR3 is TGTGCCAGCAGCAACGGTATGGGGGAGCAGTTCTTC. Residues: CASSNGMGEQFF.

The CDR3 protein is CASRPPLGQRGLNTEAFF. As DNA, the CDR3 is TGTGCCAGCAGACCACCCCTCGGACAGCGGGGGTTGAACACTGAAGCTTTCTTT. The rearrangement uses TRBV7-9 and TRBJ1-1; possible D gene TRBD1, 6 bases. CDR1 is SEHNR, CDR2 FQNEAQ, per germline (reference sequence). The length of the CDR3 is 18 residues. The germline V and J ends were trimmed by 6 bases and 0 bases, with 23 bases remaining between them.

This clonotype was seen at least ten times. This chain joins TRBV7-3 and TRBJ2-1, with D uncertain. This CDR3 has 12 amino acids. From germline, CDR1 is SGHTA and CDR2 FQGTGA. Trimming took off 2 bases at V and 10 bases at J, with 9 bases between the two ends. The CDR3 region is CASSLLGREQFF. The CDR3 region has the DNA TGTGCCAGCAGCTTACTAGGACGCGAGCAGTTCTTC.

This clonotype was counted only a few times. The rearrangement links TRBV2 to TRBJ2-2, with D possibly being TRBD2 (6 bases). Germline CDR1 reads SNHLY; CDR2 reads FYNNEI. Trimming removed 6 bases from V and 3 bases from J, with 11 bases in between. The CDR3 spans 14 residues. CDR3 coding DNA: TGTGCCAGCAGGGGGGGACGGGACACCGGGGAGCTGTTTTTT. Translated, it gives CASRGGRDTGELFF.

This chain joins TRBV10-2 and TRBJ1-1, with D uncertain. V was shortened by 10 bases and J by 0 bases, with 6 bases between the two germline ends. The CDR3 runs 11 residues. From germline, CDR1 is WSHSY and CDR2 SAAADI. The CDR3 region is CAIRMNTEAFF. CDR3 nucleotide sequence: TGCGCCATTCGCATGAACACTGAAGCTTTCTTT.

J is TRBJ1-1 and V is TRBV18; a possible D gene is TRBD1 (5 bases). Germline CDR1 and CDR2: KGHSH and LQKENI. This CDR3 has 15 residues. Trimming removed 0 bases at V and 5 bases at J, with 13 bases between. DNA of the CDR3: TGTGCCAGCTCACCACCGAGTCAGGGCGGGACTGAAGCTTTCTTT. Residues: CASSPPSQGGTEAFF.

This clonotype turned up a few times. The rearrangement links TRBV28 to TRBJ2-5; D is ambiguous. The germline gives CDR1 MDHEN, CDR2 SYDVKM. V was trimmed by 2 bases and J by 2 bases, leaving 15 bases between them. CDR3 length equals 16 residues. CDR3 DNA sequence: TGTGCCAGCAGTTTACGACGCTTCCGAGGACAAGAGACCCAGTACTTC. It translates to CASSLRRFRGQETQYF.

This clonotype was recorded a few times. V and J are TRBV28 and TRBJ1-5, with 7 bases matching TRBD1. Losses at the gene ends were 5 bases for V and 5 bases for J; bases not matched to a gene: 9. CDR1 MDHEN and CDR2 SYDVKM come from the germline V gene. The CDR3 covers 15 residues. CDR3 sequence: CASSRLTGRDQPQHF. DNA for the CDR3: TGTGCCAGCAGTCGCCTGACAGGGAGGGATCAGCCCCAGCATTTT. The variable domain in full, completed from reference TRBV28 and TRBJ1-5, reads DVKVTQSSRYLVKRTGEKVFLECVQDMDHENMFWYRQDPGLGLRLIYFSYDVKMKEKGDIPEGYSVSREKKERFSLILESASTNQTSMYLCASSRLTGRDQPQHFGDGTRLSIL.

This clonotype was observed a few times. V gene TRBV12-3 or TRBV12-4 combines with J gene TRBJ2-1, with TRBD2 identical over 10 bases. The CDR3 length is 12 residues. The ends lost 6 bases at V and 12 bases at J; junction bases unmatched: 5. The CDR3 bases are TGTGCCAGCAGGGCTAGCGGGAGTTGGCAGTTCTTC. Translating it yields CASRASGSWQFF.

Many counts were recorded for this clonotype. The chain combines TRBV7-9 with TRBJ1-1; D perhaps matches TRBD1 (6 bases). V was cut by 6 bases and J by 0 bases, with 11 bases left in between. The germline gives CDR1 SEHNR, CDR2 FQNEAQ (reference sequence). The CDR3 is 14 residues long. CDR3 sequence reads: CASSAGAMNTEAFF. The CDR3 nucleotides are TGTGCCAGCAGTGCAGGGGCTATGAACACTGAAGCTTTCTTT. Together with reference TRBV7-9 and TRBJ1-1, the CDR3 gives the full variable domain: DTGVSQNPRHKITKRGQNVTFRCDPISEHNRLYWYRQTLGQGPEFLTYFQNEAQLEKSRLLSDRFSAERPKGSFSTLEIQRTEQGDSAMYLCASSAGAMNTEAFFGQGTRLTVV.

In its sample, this clonotype was seen a few times. This chain links TRBV28 with TRBJ1-2; the D gene is possibly TRBD1 (5 bases). Trimming shortened V by 4 bases and J by 4 bases, and 16 bases separated the two germline ends. CDR1 MDHEN and CDR2 SYDVKM come from the germline V gene. CDR3 length: 15 residues. The CDR3 region is CASSSMGGNLYGYTF. The CDR3 bases are TGTGCCAGCAGTTCGATGGGGGGAAACCTCTATGGCTACACCTTC.

This clonotype has ten or more counts. This rearrangement joins TRBV28 to TRBJ1-2; no definite D call. Trimming removed 2 bases at V and 4 bases at J, with 5 bases between. Germline V lookup: CDR1 MDHEN, CDR2 SYDVKM. This CDR3 is 12 amino acids long. This CDR3 is CASSLRSYGYTF. In nucleotides, the CDR3 is TGTGCCAGCAGTTTAAGGTCCTATGGCTACACCTTC.

This clonotype was recorded at least ten times. The V call is TRBV20-1, the J call TRBJ2-2; the match to TRBD2 covers 8 bases. The CDR3 consists of 13 residues. The V and J ends lost 3 bases and 6 bases, in that order; junction bases with no gene match: 3. Per germline, CDR1 DFQATT and CDR2 SNEGSKA (reference sequence). This chain's CDR3 is CSASGRAAGELFF. As DNA, the CDR3 is TGCAGTGCTAGCGGGAGGGCCGCCGGGGAGCTGTTTTTT.

This chain joins TRBV4-3 and TRBJ2-3; 13 nucleotides match TRBD2. Germline lookup yields CDR1 LGHNA and CDR2 YSLEER. The junction had 5 bases not matched to a gene; V was cut back by 3 bases and J by 5 bases. The CDR3 runs 16 residues. CDR3 region: CASSHQLAGGQDTQYF. As DNA, the CDR3 is TGCGCCAGCAGCCACCAACTAGCGGGAGGGCAAGATACGCAGTATTTT.

This sequence joins TRBV7-9 and TRBJ1-2; D is ambiguous. This CDR3 has 17 residues. In germline, CDR1 is SEHNR, CDR2 FQNEAQ (reference sequence). V shed 2 bases and J shed 2 bases, with 18 bases lying between them. Written as DNA, the CDR3 is TGTGCCAGCAGCTTACCCCGGGCAGACCTGCCCAACTATGGCTACACCTTC. Its protein product is CASSLPRADLPNYGYTF.